What follows are 5 T cell receptor beta chains derived from one specimen sequenced in a study of T cells in Graves' hyperthyroidism and ophthalmopathy. RNA transcripts gave rise to amplified TCR beta CDR3 regions. A set of HTBI primers served as the primers for a first-round RT-PCR of the TCR CDR3. MiXCR, run by TCRdb on the multiplex PCR reads, gives a single entry per CDR3 protein. The sample lists approximately 610,000 distinct CDR3 sequences; roughly 15% were seen once. Sequencing used blood. Source of these receptors: a woman in her 40s with Graves' ophthalmopathy.

This clonotype has at least ten counts. The chain couples TRBV4-2 to TRBJ2-5; perhaps TRBD1 as D (6 bases). V lost 4 bases, J lost 3 bases, and 12 bases lay in between. Germline loops: CDR1 LGHNA, CDR2 YNFKEQ. The CDR3 has 14 residues. The CDR3, as DNA: TGTGCCAGCAGCCCCGTGGGGGACAAAGAGACCCAGTACTTC. Its protein product is CASSPVGDKETQYF.

This clonotype was counted many times. The V call is TRBV28, the J call TRBJ1-2; D unresolved. Germline assignment: CDR1 MDHEN and CDR2 SYDVKM. The CDR3 consists of 15 residues. V lost 7 bases and J lost 8, with 23 bases in between. This CDR3 is CASTPLRLPVSGYTF. The CDR3 DNA follows: TGTGCCAGCACCCCATTAAGGCTCCCGGTCTCAGGCTACACCTTC.

The table lists this clonotype with many counts. The rearrangement uses TRBV12-3 or TRBV12-4 and TRBJ2-6, with a possible D match to TRBD2 (5 bases). Trimming left V 5 bases short and J 0 bases short, with 5 bases between. The CDR3 consists of 14 residues. The CDR3 loop is CASSGSSGANVLTF. The CDR3 nucleotides are TGTGCCAGCAGTGGGAGCTCTGGGGCCAACGTCCTGACTTTC.

This clonotype was picked up many times. V gene TRBV12-3 or TRBV12-4 combines with J gene TRBJ1-5; perhaps TRBD1 as D (6 bases). The CDR3 covers 15 residues. Trimming left V 6 bases short and J 6 bases short, with 18 bases between. The CDR3 sequence is CASSLEQGVGQPQHF. DNA of the CDR3: TGTGCCAGCAGCCTTGAACAGGGAGTAGGTCAGCCCCAGCATTTT.

This clonotype was detected only a few times. The chain recombines TRBV7-2 with TRBJ2-7; weak D call: TRBD1 (6 bases). V was shortened by 3 bases and J by 3 bases, with 15 bases between the two germline ends. This CDR3 has 15 amino acids. Germline CDR1 reads SGHTA; CDR2 reads FQGNSA. In DNA form, the CDR3 reads TGTGCCAGCAGCTTTGGACAGAGAGAGTACTACGAGCAGTACTTC. Its translation is CASSFGQREYYEQYF.